The present TCR beta chain was sequenced within a study of shared clonotypes between healthy human individuals. The V gene lost 3 bases and the J gene lost 0 bases, with 9 bases spanning the gap. The CDR3 is 14 residues long. Germline values: CDR1 KGHSH, CDR2 LQKENI. Those who donated were healthy HIV-negative adults, with no recent acute infections or vaccinations reported. Genomic DNA for unsorted samples, which was extracted with the QIAamp DNA Blood Mini kit, came from around 93 million PBMCs. Method: immunoSEQ multiplex PCR; TCRdb's copy keeps in-frame clones and lacks some. Of around 430,000 clones listed, 70% to 80% were seen once; the top ten hold about 13%.

The TCR originated in a woman aged 40 to 55 in good health. Some clones in this sample may be carry-over from other donors' samples. The sample was PBMCs. The chain carries TRBV18 and TRBJ2-7, with D hard to call. Here the CDR3 DNA reads TGTGCCAGCTCACCCTACACTGGCTCCTACGAGCAGTACTTC. It encodes CASSPYTGSYEQYF.